One and the same sample provided the 10 T cell receptor beta chains below, sequenced in a study of T cell repertoires in cytomegalovirus infection. Each CDR3 protein is one row after TCRdb ran MiXCR on the reads. Of about 250,000 distinct CDR3 sequences detected, about 5.9% appear once; the ten largest clones hold less than 7.5%. Sample: PBMCs. The source of these receptors is a human donor in good health (CMV status not recorded). Some clones in this sample may be carry-over from other donors' samples.

This clonotype was recorded at least ten times. The chain employs TRBV12-3 or TRBV12-4 and TRBJ1-1; D remains ambiguous. Trimming cost V 6 bases and J 4 bases, with 18 bases left between them. This CDR3 spans 15 amino acids. The CDR3 here is CASSRDTIWSTEAFF. As DNA, the CDR3 is TGTGCCAGCAGCCGAGACACTATCTGGAGCACTGAAGCTTTCTTT.

This clonotype has ten or more counts. The chain couples TRBV2 to TRBJ1-1; 7 positions match TRBD1. Germline V gives CDR1 SNHLY, CDR2 FYNNEI. Trimming at V came to 8 bases and at J to 1 base, leaving 4 bases not matched to a gene. The CDR3 is 13 amino acids. In DNA, the CDR3 is TGTGCCAGCCCGAACAGGGGGAACACTGAAGCTTTCTTT. Protein product: CASPNRGNTEAFF. Combining the CDR3 with reference TRBV2 and TRBJ1-1 gives the whole variable domain EPEVTQTPSHQVTQMGQEVILRCVPISNHLYFYWYRQILGQKVEFLVSFYNNEISEKSEIFDDQFSVERPDGSNFTLKIRSTKLEDSAMYFCASPNRGNTEAFFGQGTRLTVV.

This clonotype was detected only a few times. The gene calls are TRBV5-5 and TRBJ1-2, with D uncertain. Per the germline V gene, CDR1 is SGHKS and CDR2 is YYEKEE (reference sequence). The CDR3 consists of 13 residues. The V and J ends lost 1 base and 3 bases respectively, with 7 bases between them. CDR3 region: CASSLFGDYGYTF. CDR3 bases: TGTGCCAGCAGCTTGTTTGGGGACTATGGCTACACCTTC.

There are many counts of this clonotype. The V call is TRBV5-6, the J call TRBJ2-7; no clear D. The germline gives CDR1 SGHDT, CDR2 YYEEEE. V was shortened by 2 bases and J by 0 bases, with 15 bases between the two germline ends. The CDR3 has 16 residues. The CDR3, as DNA: TGTGCCAGCAGCTTCAAACTCTCAGTGCCCTCCTACGAGCAGTACTTC. Its protein is CASSFKLSVPSYEQYF.

This clonotype was recorded many times. J is TRBJ1-4 and V is TRBV20-1; no definite D call. The V and J ends lost 3 bases and 4 bases respectively, with 9 bases between them. The CDR3 totals 13 residues. Germline values: CDR1 DFQATT, CDR2 SNEGSKA (reference sequence). The CDR3 sequence: CSASDGVNEKLFF. The CDR3 DNA is TGCAGTGCTAGTGACGGGGTTAATGAAAAACTGTTTTTT.

V is TRBV29-1 and J is TRBJ2-5; D remains ambiguous. With 5 bases removed from V and 4 bases from J, the gap between germline ends came to 8 bases. The CDR3 consists of 11 residues. Germline assignment: CDR1 SQVTM and CDR2 ANQGSEA. The CDR3 is CSVSIGETQYF. In DNA form, the CDR3 reads TGCAGCGTTTCGATTGGAGAGACCCAGTACTTC.

This clonotype appeared many times. The chain employs TRBV9 and TRBJ2-1; 10 nucleotides agree with TRBD2. Unmatched junction bases numbered 6, after V lost 0 bases and J lost 6 bases. The CDR3 is made up of 16 amino acids. From germline, CDR1 is SGDLS and CDR2 YYNGEE. Here the CDR3 DNA reads TGTGCCAGCAGCGTAGGGTGGAGCGGGGGGGCCAATGAGCAGTTCTTC. Translating it yields CASSVGWSGGANEQFF.

This clonotype has a count of ten or more. The CDR3 region is CSARLPAGIPNEQFF. The CDR3 DNA reads TGCAGTGCTAGACTCCCAGCCGGTATCCCGAATGAGCAGTTCTTC. This sequence joins TRBV20-1 and TRBJ2-1; no clear D. Germline CDR1 and CDR2: DFQATT and SNEGSKA (reference sequence). The length of the CDR3 is 15 residues. Between the trimmed V and J ends, which lost 2 bases and 7 bases, there was a span of 18 bases.

The gene calls are TRBV6-2 or TRBV6-3 and TRBJ2-3; D gene ambiguous. Looked up from germline, CDR1 is MNHEY and CDR2 is SVGEGT. V was pared by 0 bases and J by 5 bases, with 9 bases between. The CDR3 runs to 14 residues. Written as DNA, the CDR3 is TGTGCCAGCAGTTACTCAGAAGTAATAGATACGCAGTATTTT. As protein: CASSYSEVIDTQYF.

This clonotype was detected many times. V and J are TRBV6-5 and TRBJ2-3, with 8 bases fitting TRBD1. V dropped 0 bases and J dropped 2; count of bases not matched to a gene: 7. This CDR3 spans 17 amino acids. CDR1 is MNHEY and CDR2 is SVGAGI in the germline V gene. The CDR3 loop reads CASSYSRTRGLTDTQYF. The CDR3 nucleotides read TGTGCCAGCAGTTACTCGAGGACCAGGGGGCTCACAGATACGCAGTATTTT.